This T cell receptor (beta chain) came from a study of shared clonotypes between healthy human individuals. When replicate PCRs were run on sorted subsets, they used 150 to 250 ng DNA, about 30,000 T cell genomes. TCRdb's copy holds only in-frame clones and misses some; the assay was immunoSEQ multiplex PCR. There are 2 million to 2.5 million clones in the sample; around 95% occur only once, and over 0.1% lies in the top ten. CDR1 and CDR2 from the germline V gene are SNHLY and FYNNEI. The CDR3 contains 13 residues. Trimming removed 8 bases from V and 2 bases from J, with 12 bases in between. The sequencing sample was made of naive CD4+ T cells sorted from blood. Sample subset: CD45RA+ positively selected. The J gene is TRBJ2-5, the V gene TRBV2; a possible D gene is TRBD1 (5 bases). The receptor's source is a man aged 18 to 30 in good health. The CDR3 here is CASGKGMQETQYF. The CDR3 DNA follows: TGTGCCAGCGGTAAGGGGATGCAAGAGACCCAGTACTTC.